This TCR beta chain was retrieved from a study of T cells in women clearing cervical HPV infection. Study-wide results and limits: Timing of associations relative to infection is unclear; T-cell subsets were not isolated. TRBV6-7 relative abundance averaged approximately 0.1% in cases and approximately 0.15% in controls.

Concerning this clone itself: Its target is unknown. The read halts 3 residues ahead of the CDR3 end, with the missing end drawn from the germline J gene.

The method was immunoSEQ multiplex PCR; TCRdb's version includes in-frame clones alone and lacks a portion of them. This repertoire includes approximately 30,000 clones. The CDR3 has 17 residues. CDR1 SGHRS and CDR2 YFSETQ come from the germline V gene. J gave up 4 bases and V 5 bases, and 15 bases lay outside the gene matches. The clonotype was recovered from a woman aged 18 to 75 with a cervical HPV16 infection that either progressed to CIN3+ or cleared (not recorded which). The sample taken for sequencing was blood buffy coat. The chain joins TRBV5-1 to TRBJ2-5; 9 positions match TRBD2. Partial CDR3 DNA: TGCGCCAGCAGATCCACCGGGGTTGCGGGAGGGGGAGAGACC. This gives the protein CASRSTGVAGGGET. The CDR3 in full is CASRSTGVAGGGETQYF.